Listed below are T cell receptor beta chains from one sample, sequenced in a study of Graves' ophthalmopathy and Graves' hyperthyroidism. From the multiplex PCR reads, TCRdb called clonotypes with MiXCR, one entry per CDR3 protein. This table holds over a million distinct CDR3 sequences, approximately 35% found once. The sequenced material came from peripheral blood or thyroid tissue (not recorded which). The source is an adult man with Graves' hyperthyroidism. Both conserved end residues are part of each CDR3. The D gene is left open where the match is weak. Size values are once, few and many counts, or a class for expanded clones, and some rows have none.

CDR3: CASTGVNSSNQPQHF
DNA: TGTGCCAGCACCGGCGTTAACAGTAGCAATCAGCCCCAGCATTTT
J: TRBJ1-5
size: -
V: TRBV5-8
D: -

CDR3: CASSAGLRAETQYF
DNA: TGTGCCAGCAGCGCGGGACTTCGGGCAGAGACCCAGTACTTC
J: TRBJ2-5
size: many
V: TRBV11-2
D: -

CDR3: CASSFQSYTNTEAFF
DNA: TGTGCCAGCAGTTTCCAATCCTACACGAACACTGAAGCTTTCTTT
J: TRBJ1-1
size: -
V: TRBV6-4
D: -

CDR3: CASSYRGRDTEAFF
DNA: TGTGCCAGCAGTTACAGGGGGCGCGACACTGAAGCTTTCTTT
J: TRBJ1-1
size: many
V: TRBV6-5
D: TRBD1

CDR3: CATSEPGGQGPKETQYF
DNA: TGTGCCACCAGTGAGCCGGGAGGACAGGGGCCCAAGGAGACCCAGTACTTC
J: TRBJ2-5
size: -
V: TRBV24-1
D: TRBD1

CDR3: CASSQDVQGFYEQYF
DNA: TGCGCCAGCAGCCAAGATGTACAGGGTTTCTACGAGCAGTACTTC
J: TRBJ2-7
size: many
V: TRBV4-3
D: -

CDR3: CAISPSTDEQYF
DNA: TGTGCCATCAGCCCTAGTACGGACGAGCAGTACTTC
J: TRBJ2-7
size: -
V: TRBV10-3
D: -

CDR3: CSASPGTGQPTYGYTF
DNA: TGCAGTGCTAGCCCCGGGACAGGCCAACCGACCTATGGCTACACCTTC
J: TRBJ1-2
size: many
V: TRBV20-1
D: TRBD1

CDR3: CASSLGGGNTAAFF
DNA: TGTGCCAGCAGCTTAGGCGGGGGGAACACTGCAGCTTTCTTT
J: TRBJ1-1
size: -
V: TRBV11-2
D: -

CDR3: CSATGTRDLQETQYF
DNA: TGCAGTGCCACCGGGACTAGGGATCTCCAAGAGACCCAGTACTTC
J: TRBJ2-5
size: many
V: TRBV20-1
D: TRBD2

CDR3: CASSLSLERETQYF
DNA: TGTGCCAGCAGTCTAAGTCTCGAACGAGAGACCCAGTACTTC
J: TRBJ2-5
size: many
V: TRBV6-6
D: -

CDR3: CASRPQGGQPQHF
DNA: TGTGCCAGCAGGCCACAGGGAGGCCAGCCCCAGCATTTT
J: TRBJ1-5
size: -
V: TRBV2
D: -

CDR3: CSARKAFSGNTIYF
DNA: TGCAGTGCGAGGAAAGCCTTCTCTGGAAACACCATATATTTT
J: TRBJ1-3
size: -
V: TRBV20-1
D: -

CDR3: CASSYPDLEGSYEQYF
DNA: TGTGCCAGCAGTTACCCCGATTTGGAGGGCTCCTACGAGCAGTACTTC
J: TRBJ2-7
size: -
V: TRBV7-6
D: -

CDR3: CASSLARARGQETQYF
DNA: TGTGCCAGCAGCTTAGCCCGGGCCAGGGGACAAGAGACCCAGTACTTC
J: TRBJ2-5
size: many
V: TRBV7-6
D: -

CDR3: CASSYAVSGANVLTF
DNA: TGTGCCAGCAGTTACGCAGTCTCTGGGGCCAACGTCCTGACTTTC
J: TRBJ2-6
size: few
V: TRBV10-3
D: -

CDR3: CASSGLAGGPGTGELFF
DNA: TGCGCCAGCAGTGGACTAGCGGGAGGGCCAGGCACCGGGGAGCTGTTTTTT
J: TRBJ2-2
size: many
V: TRBV10-2
D: TRBD2

CDR3: CASYTPGQGVTGYTF
DNA: TGTGCCAGCTATACTCCGGGACAGGGGGTGACTGGCTACACCTTC
J: TRBJ1-2
size: few
V: TRBV2
D: TRBD1

CDR3: CASSPGTSRTQYF
DNA: TGTGCCAGTAGTCCAGGGACTAGCCGGACCCAGTACTTC
J: TRBJ2-5
size: many
V: TRBV19
D: TRBD2

CDR3: CSVSKQGNEQFF
DNA: TGCAGTGTCTCGAAGCAGGGAAATGAGCAGTTCTTC
J: TRBJ2-1
size: -
V: TRBV20-1
D: -

CDR3: CASTPQETQYF
DNA: TGTGCCAGCACCCCCCAAGAGACCCAGTACTTC
J: TRBJ2-5
size: many
V: TRBV2
D: -

CDR3: CASSESQGRGTEAFF
DNA: TGCGCCAGCAGTGAGTCGCAGGGACGGGGCACTGAAGCTTTCTTT
J: TRBJ1-1
size: -
V: TRBV10-2
D: -

CDR3: CASSEERGWHTEAFF
DNA: TGTGCCAGCAGTGAAGAAAGGGGATGGCACACTGAAGCTTTCTTT
J: TRBJ1-1
size: -
V: TRBV2
D: -

CDR3: CASSLRDREIETQYF
DNA: TGTGCCAGCAGTTTGCGGGACAGGGAAATAGAGACCCAGTACTTC
J: TRBJ2-5
size: few
V: TRBV5-5
D: TRBD1

CDR3: CAISADPLTRPQHF
DNA: TGTGCCATCAGTGCAGACCCCCTGACTCGGCCCCAGCATTTT
J: TRBJ1-5
size: many
V: TRBV10-3
D: -

CDR3: CATSREPGQGSSPLHF
DNA: TGTGCCACCAGCAGGGAGCCGGGACAGGGGAGTTCACCCCTCCACTTT
J: TRBJ1-6
size: many
V: TRBV15
D: TRBD1

CDR3: CSVSGLSEAFF
DNA: TGCAGCGTTAGTGGTCTCTCTGAAGCTTTCTTT
J: TRBJ1-1
size: -
V: TRBV29-1
D: -

CDR3: CASSFPGAAETQYF
DNA: TGTGCCAGCAGCTTTCCGGGTGCCGCAGAGACCCAGTACTTC
J: TRBJ2-5
size: many
V: TRBV5-4
D: -

CDR3: CDTSYEQYF
DNA: TGTGACACCTCCTACGAGCAGTACTTC
J: TRBJ2-7
size: -
V: TRBV7-2
D: -

CDR3: CASSRTGGIIEAFF
DNA: TGTGCCAGCTCGCGGACAGGGGGGATCATTGAAGCTTTCTTT
J: TRBJ1-1
size: few
V: TRBV6-5
D: TRBD1

CDR3: CSARGTTGEGEAFF
DNA: TGCAGTGCTAGAGGTACCACAGGGGAAGGTGAAGCTTTCTTT
J: TRBJ1-1
size: many
V: TRBV20-1
D: TRBD1

CDR3: CASSTALRGYGYTF
DNA: TGTGCCAGCAGCACGGCCCTCCGGGGGTATGGCTACACCTTC
J: TRBJ1-2
size: -
V: TRBV28
D: -

CDR3: CSVDGSTDTQYF
DNA: TGCAGCGTTGACGGGAGCACAGATACGCAGTATTTT
J: TRBJ2-3
size: -
V: TRBV29-1
D: -

CDR3: CASRQGFGSYEQYF
DNA: TGTGCCAGCAGACAGGGATTCGGCTCCTACGAGCAGTACTTC
J: TRBJ2-7
size: -
V: TRBV9
D: -

CDR3: CASSQDLLEGIEQYF
DNA: TGCGCCAGCAGCCAAGATTTATTAGAGGGGATCGAGCAGTACTTC
J: TRBJ2-7
size: -
V: TRBV7-9
D: -

CDR3: CASSLRIGSEKLFF
DNA: TGCGCCAGCAGCTTGCGTATAGGGAGTGAAAAACTGTTTTTT
J: TRBJ1-4
size: many
V: TRBV5-1
D: -